The next 16 T cell receptor beta chains were all read from a single sample in a study of cytotoxic CD8 clonotypes in ibrutinib-treated CLL. Generated by immunoSEQ multiplex PCR, the TCRdb table keeps only in-frame clones and is missing some. The sample consists of under 200,000 clones, 81% of them appearing once. The input for sequencing was PBMCs, taken after 12 months of ibrutinib treatment. The receptor source for this set is a human donor with chronic lymphocytic leukemia.

This clone was seen just once. The CDR3 protein is CVRSLASGGPYTGELFF. The CDR3, as DNA: TGTGTCAGAAGCTTGGCTAGCGGGGGGCCGTACACCGGGGAGCTGTTTTTT. The V and J genes are TRBV7-5 and TRBJ2-2; the table's D call TRBD2 went unverified against the DNA. TRBV7-5 is labeled a pseudogene. The CDR3 is 17 residues long.

For this clone: One end of the junction does not line up with germline, which may come from a read error. At the DNA level, this CDR3 is encoded by other sequences in the same sample as well. The chain recombines TRBV28 with TRBJ1-2; maybe TRBD1 (6 bases). The V gene's germline CDR1 is MDHEN and CDR2 SYDVKM. The CDR3 spans 12 residues. As DNA, the CDR3 is TGCGCCAGCAGTCCAACAGGGTTTGGCTACACCTTC. It yields the protein CASSPTGFGYTF.

Remarks on this clone: Other DNA sequences in this sample translate to the same CDR3. The chain joins TRBV6-5 to TRBJ2-3; no firm D call. The CDR3 spans 14 residues. CDR1 is MNHEY, CDR2 SVGAGI, per germline. V was cut by 3 bases and J by 3 bases, with 10 bases left in between. CDR3 DNA: TGTGCCAGCAGTTATGGGCGAAGGACAGATACGCAGTATTTT. This translates into CASSYGRRTDTQYF.

The genes are TRBV28 and TRBJ1-5, with 12 bases lining up with TRBD1. Trimming removed 7 bases from V and 7 bases from J; junction bases left unmatched: 5. CDR3 length: 14 amino acids. In germline, CDR1 is MDHEN, CDR2 SYDVKM. In nucleotides, the CDR3 is TGTGCCAGCAAGGGACAGGGGGCCGGGCAGCCCCAGCATTTT. Protein sequence: CASKGQGAGQPQHF. The variable domain in full, with the rest retrieved from reference TRBV28 and TRBJ1-5, is DVKVTQSSRYLVKRTGEKVFLECVQDMDHENMFWYRQDPGLGLRLIYFSYDVKMKEKGDIPEGYSVSREKKERFSLILESASTNQTSMYLCASKGQGAGQPQHFGDGTRLSIL.

This chain links TRBV5-6 with TRBJ2-7, with D possibly matching TRBD2 (5 bases). Germline-derived CDR1 and CDR2 are SGHDT and YYEEEE. Between the trimmed V and J ends, which lost 3 bases and 3 bases, there was a span of 7 bases. The CDR3 is 12 amino acids. The CDR3 reads CASSWAGYEQYF. CDR3 DNA sequence: TGTGCCAGCAGCTGGGCGGGCTACGAGCAGTACTTC. The full variable domain, in which reference TRBV5-6 and TRBJ2-7 provide the parts outside the CDR3, is DAGVTQSPTHLIKTRGQQVTLRCSPKSGHDTVSWYQQALGQGPQFIFQYYEEEERQRGNFPDRFSGHQFPNYSSELNVNALLLGDSALYLCASSWAGYEQYFGPGTRLTVT.

The chain recombines TRBV21-1 with TRBJ2-7; the listed D gene, TRBD1, was not tested against the DNA. TRBV21-1 is termed a pseudogene. CDR3 size: 14 residues. CDR3 sequence reads: CASSSRDRDHEQYF. In nucleotides, the CDR3 is TGTGCCAGCAGCAGCCGGGACAGGGACCACGAGCAGTACTTC.

This rearrangement joins TRBV19 to TRBJ2-6; D remains unclear. This CDR3 has 15 residues. CDR1 LNHDA and CDR2 SQIVND come from the germline V gene (reference sequence). The V end lost 3 bases, the J end lost 0 bases, and 6 bases lay between the germline ends. CDR3 in amino acids: CASSIVFSGANVLTF. CDR3 DNA sequence: TGTGCCAGTAGTATTGTGTTCTCTGGGGCCAACGTCCTGACTTTC.

The chain has TRBV30 and TRBJ1-5, with a possible D match to TRBD1 (5 bases). The CDR3 spans 15 residues. Germline lookup yields CDR1 GTSNPN and CDR2 SVGIG (reference sequence). The V end lost 0 bases, the J end lost 0 bases, and 9 bases lay between the germline ends. CDR3 bases: TGTGCCTGGAGTGTACCAAGGGGTAGCAATCAGCCCCAGCATTTT. This codes for CAWSVPRGSNQPQHF. The whole variable domain, remainder taken from reference TRBV30 and TRBJ1-5, is SQTIHQWPATLVQPVGSPLSLECTVEGTSNPNLYWYRQAAGRGLQLLFYSVGIGQISSEVPQNLSASRPQDRQFILSSKKLLLSDSGFYLCAWSVPRGSNQPQHFGDGTRLSIL.

V is TRBV4-1 and J is TRBJ1-1, with a possible D match to TRBD1 (6 bases). V was clipped by 6 bases and J by 1 base, with 6 bases between them. The CDR3 loop spans 12 amino acids. Germline V gene data show CDR1 as MGHRA and CDR2 as YSYEKL. The CDR3 bases are TGCGCCAGCAGACAGGGGAACACTGAAGCTTTCTTT. Translated: CASRQGNTEAFF.

This clone was seen once. DNA of the CDR3: TGTGCCAGCAGCGCGGCCTCTAGGGTTGGAAAACTGTTTTTT. As protein: CASSAASRVGKLFF. The chain combines TRBV6-1 with TRBJ1-4; D is unclear. From germline, CDR1 is MNHNS and CDR2 SASEGT. This CDR3 contains 14 residues. The germline V and J ends were trimmed by 6 bases and 10 bases, with 18 bases remaining between them.

This chain uses TRBV19 with TRBJ1-2; maybe TRBD1 (6 bases). This CDR3 region has 14 residues. V lost 6 bases and J lost 4, with 15 bases in between. CDR1 is LNHDA and CDR2 is SQIVND in the germline V gene (reference sequence). CDR3 residues: CASSLNRVPYGYTF. In DNA form, the CDR3 reads TGTGCCAGTAGCCTAAACAGGGTCCCCTATGGCTACACCTTC.

The chain has TRBV19 and TRBJ1-1; no definite D call. The CDR3 loop spans 13 amino acids. The V gene lost 1 base and the J gene lost 4 bases, with 7 bases spanning the gap. Germline V gene data show CDR1 as LNHDA and CDR2 as SQIVND (reference sequence). In nucleotides, the CDR3 is TGTGCCAGTAGTATAGCGCATGCCACTGAAGCTTTCTTT. Translated, it gives CASSIAHATEAFF.

V is TRBV30 and J is TRBJ1-5, with D perhaps TRBD1 (6 bases). The CDR3 extends over 16 amino acids. CDR1 is GTSNPN, CDR2 SVGIG, per germline (reference sequence). V was shortened by 0 bases and J by 2 bases, with 14 bases between the two germline ends. The CDR3 spells CAWSVGTGTGNQPQHF. CDR3 nucleotides: TGTGCCTGGAGTGTCGGAACAGGGACGGGCAATCAGCCCCAGCATTTT.

The V and J genes are TRBV7-3 and TRBJ2-5; 9 nucleotides align to TRBD1. V lost 5 bases and J lost 5; bases outside the gene matches: 6. This CDR3 comprises 14 residues. Per the germline V gene, CDR1 is SGHTA and CDR2 is FQGTGA. The CDR3 bases are TGTGCCAGCAGCCCAGGGACAGGGTTGGAGACCCAGTACTTC. Amino acids: CASSPGTGLETQYF.

The chain uses TRBV19 and TRBJ2-6, with D possibly matching TRBD1 (6 bases). The CDR3 consists of 16 residues. CDR1 and CDR2 (germline): LNHDA, SQIVND (reference sequence). Trimming took off 3 bases at V and 3 bases at J, with 12 bases between the two ends. CDR3 residues: CASSIQGQGGANVLTF. The CDR3 nucleotides read TGTGCCAGTAGTATCCAGGGGCAAGGTGGGGCCAACGTCCTGACTTTC.

The chain combines TRBV28 with TRBJ2-7; D tentatively reads TRBD1 or TRBD2 (5 bases each). The CDR3 contains 15 residues. In germline, CDR1 is MDHEN, CDR2 SYDVKM. The ends were cut back, 3 bases at V and 4 bases at J, with 16 bases in the middle. The chain's CDR3 is CASSFQGVGSYEQYF. The CDR3 DNA reads TGTGCCAGCAGTTTTCAGGGAGTGGGTTCGTACGAGCAGTACTTC.